This T cell receptor (beta chain) derives from a study of blood T cell repertoires in COVID-19. At the level of the study: PBMCs, B-cell-depleted T cells, or T cells provided the cDNA or gDNA that made up the material.

The length of the CDR3 is 12 residues. Germline-derived CDR1 and CDR2 are SNHLY and FYNNEI. Trimming shortened V by 6 bases and J by 7 bases, and 13 bases separated the two germline ends. Only in-frame clones appear in the TCRdb table, and some are missing; sequencing was by immunoSEQ multiplex PCR. The sample includes 100,000 or so clones, around four fifths of them seen just once. The sequenced material came from peripheral blood. This TCR was recovered from a man aged 45 to 65 with active or convalescent COVID-19. The rearrangement uses TRBV2 and TRBJ2-7; D unresolved. The CDR3 here is CASRNSLVEQYF. CDR3 nucleotides: TGTGCCAGCAGGAATTCACTCGTAGAGCAGTACTTC.